This entry concerns a single TCR beta chain. This entry comes from a study of blood T cell repertoires in COVID-19. The wider study: Italy, Spain and the United States were the sources of the convalescent and acute COVID-19 samples.

Clinical history reported by participants formed the basis on which cohorts were assigned. Germline lookup yields CDR1 SNHLY and CDR2 FYNNEI. This CDR3 region has 14 residues. J gave up 8 bases and V 5 bases, and 6 bases lay outside the gene matches. In the authors' methods: For nucleated cells, counts were estimated from reference gene primer amplification. Clones were sequenced by immunoSEQ multiplex PCR, and TCRdb holds only the in-frame ones, with some missing. V, J and clone size reflect that table, while D and trimming were determined from the DNA. The data show about 250,000 clones, just over 85% seen once.

The receptor was isolated from a man aged 40-49 years who had recovered from COVID-19. The rearrangement joins TRBV2 to TRBJ1-4, with 9 bases lining up with TRBD1. The sequenced sample was PBMCs or T cells enriched from blood (not recorded which). CDR3 DNA sequence: TGTGCCAGCAGTTCACAGGGGGCAGGGGAAAAACTGTTTTTT. Protein: CASSSQGAGEKLFF.